This T cell receptor (beta chain) originates from a study of T cells in Graves' hyperthyroidism and ophthalmopathy. There are many counts of this clonotype. The germline V and J ends were trimmed by 5 bases and 6 bases, with 20 bases remaining between them. The CDR3 has 15 amino acids. Germline V gene data show CDR1 as SGHAT and CDR2 as FQNNGV. It was RNA transcripts that yielded the amplified TCR beta CDR3 regions. RT-PCR in the first round (using the HTBI primer set) targeted the TCR CDR3. TCRdb re-derived calls from the multiplex PCR reads in MiXCR, one entry per CDR3 protein. The table includes approximately 480,000 distinct CDR3 sequences, around 20% detected once.

The receptor was derived from a young man with Graves' hyperthyroidism. Sequencing was performed on blood. The V call is TRBV11-2, the J call TRBJ2-7, with unresolved D. The CDR3 nucleotides are TGTGCCAGCAGCCCCTTTATAGCTCAGTTTCTCGAGCAGTACTTC. Its translation: CASSPFIAQFLEQYF. The full variable domain, with the rest looked up from reference TRBV11-2 and TRBJ2-7, is EAGVAQSPRYKIIEKRQSVAFWCNPISGHATLYWYQQILGQGPKLLIQFQNNGVVDDSQLPKDRFSAERLKGVDSTLKIQPAKLEDSAVYLCASSPFIAQFLEQYFGPGTRLTVT.